One sample yielded the 14 T cell receptor beta chains listed below, sequenced in a study of blood T cell repertoires in COVID-19. Libraries were prepared by immunoSEQ multiplex PCR; TCRdb keeps only in-frame clonotypes and omits some of them. Among 250,000 to 350,000 clones listed, approximately 93% were seen once. The sample was peripheral blood. The origin of the receptors is a young woman with COVID-19, enrolled during active disease.

CDR3 nucleotides: TGTGCCACCAGTGCGGACAGGGAGAATTCACCCCTCCACTTT. This encodes CATSADRENSPLHF. The V gene is TRBV24-1, the J gene TRBJ1-6, with TRBD1 matching over 8 bases. The germline gives CDR1 KGHDR, CDR2 SFDVKD. This CDR3 has 14 residues. The V gene end was trimmed by 5 bases and the J gene end by 7 bases; junction bases not matched to a gene: 3.

The CDR3 loop reads CASSPYVSSGNTIYF. CDR3 in DNA: TGTGCCAGCAGCCCATATGTCAGCTCTGGAAACACCATATATTTT. J is TRBJ1-3 and V is TRBV7-9; D gene uncertain. The germline gives CDR1 SEHNR, CDR2 FQNEAQ (reference sequence). V was shortened by 5 bases and J by 0 bases, with 11 bases between the two germline ends. The CDR3 has 15 residues.

The chain couples TRBV30 to TRBJ1-4, with a tentative D call TRBD1 (5 bases). Between the trimmed V and J ends, which lost 3 bases and 3 bases, there was a span of 17 bases. In germline, CDR1 is GTSNPN, CDR2 SVGIG (reference sequence). The CDR3 consists of 16 residues. As DNA, the CDR3 is TGTGCCTGGAGCGGCGGGGCGGGTCGAGCTAATGAAAAACTGTTTTTT. Amino acids: CAWSGGAGRANEKLFF.

The V and J genes are TRBV7-9 and TRBJ2-7, with 10 bases lining up with TRBD2. The CDR3 totals 15 residues. The V gene end was trimmed by 5 bases and the J gene end by 4 bases; junction bases not matched to a gene: 8. Germline CDR1 reads SEHNR; CDR2 reads FQNEAQ (reference sequence). CDR3 coding DNA: TGTGCCAGCAGCCCCGGGCCAGCGGGAGGGTACGAGCAGTACTTC. Amino acids: CASSPGPAGGYEQYF.

The DNA for the CDR3 is TGTGCCAGCAGTGAATTTTCGGGAGTCGGTCAGCCCCAGCATTTT. It is translated as CASSEFSGVGQPQHF. The chain has TRBV6-1 and TRBJ1-5; no definite D call. CDR3 length: 15 amino acids. V lost 2 bases and J 6 bases, leaving 14 bases between the germline ends. Germline loops: CDR1 MNHNS, CDR2 SASEGT.

J is TRBJ1-4 and V is TRBV19; D might be TRBD1 (6 bases). CDR3 length: 16 residues. The V gene's germline CDR1 is LNHDA and CDR2 SQIVND (reference sequence). V was clipped by 6 bases and J by 6 bases, with 20 bases between them. CDR3 in DNA: TGTGCCAGTAGGGCCGGGACAAACTACAAGGATGAAAAACTGTTTTTT. Its protein is CASRAGTNYKDEKLFF.

V and J are TRBV29-1 and TRBJ1-2, with D tentatively TRBD1 (6 bases). Germline CDR1 reads SQVTM; CDR2 reads ANQGSEA. V lost 2 bases to trimming and J lost 5 bases, with 15 bases between them. The CDR3 loop spans 14 amino acids. The CDR3 here is CSVEPRQGPYGYTF. The CDR3 coding sequence is TGCAGCGTTGAACCTCGCCAGGGGCCTTATGGCTACACCTTC.

V and J are TRBV4-1 and TRBJ2-7; 7 nucleotides align to TRBD1. The CDR3 runs 15 residues. Germline assignment: CDR1 MGHRA and CDR2 YSYEKL. J gave up 4 bases and V 3 bases, and 9 bases lay outside the gene matches. The CDR3 DNA is TGCGCCAGCAGCCAGCGCCGGGACAGCAGATACGAGCAGTACTTC. Amino acid sequence: CASSQRRDSRYEQYF.

V and J are TRBV12-3 or TRBV12-4 and TRBJ2-5, with TRBD2 matching over 7 bases. This CDR3 has 13 residues. The V and J ends lost 5 bases and 7 bases, in that order; junction bases with no gene match: 7. The CDR3 sequence: CASSRLASGTQYF. As DNA, the CDR3 is TGTGCCAGCAGTCGACTAGCTTCAGGGACCCAGTACTTC.

The chain employs TRBV3-1 (or the pseudogene TRBV3-2) and TRBJ2-7; D not resolved. The germline V and J ends were trimmed by 2 bases and 0 bases, with 8 bases remaining between them. CDR1 is LGHDT and CDR2 is YNNKEL in the germline V gene (reference sequence). This CDR3 contains 14 residues. CDR3 region: CASSQLSDSYEQYF. CDR3 nucleotide sequence: TGTGCCAGCAGCCAATTGAGTGACTCCTACGAGCAGTACTTC.

The gene calls are TRBV20-1 and TRBJ2-3, with TRBD1 as a possible D gene (5 bases). The CDR3 length is 11 residues. Trimming stripped 5 bases from V and 8 bases from J, with 11 bases between. Germline V gene lookup returns CDR1 DFQATT and CDR2 SNEGSKA (reference sequence). Here the CDR3 DNA reads TGCAGTGCTCGACAAGGGGTTACGCAGTATTTT. Encoded protein: CSARQGVTQYF.

The chain employs TRBV27 and TRBJ2-2; TRBD2 aligns across 10 bases. The V segment lost 1 base and the J segment 2 bases; nucleotides outside the gene matches: 13. Germline V lookup: CDR1 MNHEY, CDR2 SMNVEV (reference sequence). The CDR3 is 20 amino acids. The CDR3 spells CASSLYPPGSGRTNTGELFF. CDR3 DNA sequence: TGTGCCAGCAGTTTATACCCCCCTGGTAGCGGGAGGACCAACACCGGGGAGCTGTTTTTT.

The V and J genes are TRBV5-1 and TRBJ1-2; 7 positions match TRBD1. The CDR3 is 14 amino acids. V lost 1 base and J lost 3; bases outside the gene matches: 3. Germline lookup yields CDR1 SGHRS and CDR2 YFSETQ. The CDR3 here is CASSLRDRDYGYTF. The CDR3 DNA is TGCGCCAGCAGCTTGAGAGACAGGGACTATGGCTACACCTTC.

On this clone itself: The sample holds other DNA sequences that translate to the same CDR3. V gene TRBV3-1 (or the pseudogene TRBV3-2) combines with J gene TRBJ1-5, with D hard to call. Germline CDR1 reads LGHDT; CDR2 reads YNNKEL (reference sequence). V shed 1 base and J shed 6 bases, with 13 bases lying between them. The CDR3 runs 15 residues. This chain's CDR3 is CASSQGGTGSQPQHF. The CDR3 DNA reads TGTGCCAGCAGCCAAGGGGGAACGGGGTCTCAGCCCCAGCATTTT.